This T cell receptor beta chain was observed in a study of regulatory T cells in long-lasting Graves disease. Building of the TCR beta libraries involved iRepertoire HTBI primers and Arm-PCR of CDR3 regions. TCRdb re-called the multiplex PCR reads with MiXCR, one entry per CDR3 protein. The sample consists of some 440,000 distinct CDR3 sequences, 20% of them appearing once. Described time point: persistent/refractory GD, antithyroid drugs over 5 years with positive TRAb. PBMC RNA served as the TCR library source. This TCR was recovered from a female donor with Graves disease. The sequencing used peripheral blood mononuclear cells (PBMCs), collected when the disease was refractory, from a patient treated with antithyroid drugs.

The CDR3 bases are TGTGCCAGCAGCTTCAGAGGGGTCAATGAGCAGTTCTTC. Amino acids: CASSFRGVNEQFF. The chain recombines TRBV7-3 with TRBJ2-1; D may be TRBD1 or TRBD2 (5 bases each). CDR3 length: 13 amino acids. V was trimmed by 3 bases and J by 6 bases, leaving 9 bases between them. Germline CDR1 and CDR2: SGHTA and FQGTGA.